These 20 T cell receptor beta chains came from one sample sequenced in a study of T cell changes during pregnancy in multiple sclerosis. Here immunoSEQ multiplex PCR was the method, and the copy in TCRdb shows in-frame clones only, minus some. There are roughly 34,000 clones in the sample; around 90% occur only once, and 4% to 5.5% lies in the top ten. The specimen comprised peripheral blood, sampled in the second trimester of pregnancy. The source is a female donor in good health, enrolled as a control in a pregnancy study.

V usage is TRBV6-5 and J usage is TRBJ1-1; TRBD1 might be the D (5 bases). Trimming shortened V by 9 bases and J by 1 base, and 12 bases separated the two germline ends. The CDR3 contains 13 residues. Germline V gene sequence: CDR1 MNHEY, CDR2 SVGAGI. This chain's CDR3 is CASLRGQNTEAFF. The CDR3 bases are TGTGCCAGTCTAAGGGGTCAGAACACTGAAGCTTTCTTT.

The V and J genes are TRBV5-6 and TRBJ1-3, with 7 bases that match TRBD1. The CDR3 totals 14 residues. Germline V gene lookup returns CDR1 SGHDT and CDR2 YYEEEE. V shed 9 bases, J shed 0 bases, and the junction held 6 bases outside the gene matches. CDR3 in amino acids: CATRDRGSGNTIYF. CDR3 sequence (DNA): TGTGCCACCAGGGACAGAGGCTCTGGAAACACCATATATTTT. The whole variable domain, filled in from reference TRBV5-6 and TRBJ1-3, reads DAGVTQSPTHLIKTRGQQVTLRCSPKSGHDTVSWYQQALGQGPQFIFQYYEEEERQRGNFPDRFSGHQFPNYSSELNVNALLLGDSALYLCATRDRGSGNTIYFGEGSWLTVV.

The V call is TRBV27, the J call TRBJ2-7; weak D call: TRBD1 (6 bases). The CDR3 spans 15 residues. Germline V CDR1 and CDR2: MNHEY, SMNVEV (reference sequence). Deletions cut 5 bases from V and 2 bases from J, with 16 bases between. CDR3 DNA: TGTGCCAGCAGTCCCCAGGGGATTGGGGCCTACGAGCAGTACTTC. Residues: CASSPQGIGAYEQYF.

This chain joins TRBV7-6 and TRBJ2-7, with 9 bases identical to TRBD1. Per germline, CDR1 SGHVS and CDR2 FNYEAQ. V was pared by 5 bases and J by 5 bases, with 7 bases of the junction left unmatched. The CDR3 totals 14 residues. Here the CDR3 reads CASSPQGALDEQYF. The CDR3 bases are TGTGCCAGCAGCCCACAGGGGGCTCTGGACGAGCAGTACTTC.

The rearrangement links TRBV11-2 to TRBJ2-1, with 12 bases fitting TRBD2. Germline lookup yields CDR1 SGHAT and CDR2 FQNNGV. V trimming: 1 base; J trimming: 3 bases; junction bases outside the gene matches: 4. This CDR3 contains 17 residues. As DNA, the CDR3 is TGTGCCAGCAGCTTAGTACAGGGACTAGCGGGCTACAATGAGCAGTTCTTC. Translation gives CASSLVQGLAGYNEQFF.

This clone has just a few counts. The chain links TRBV30 to TRBJ1-1; TRBD1 might be the D (5 bases). The CDR3 length is 14 residues. From germline, CDR1 is GTSNPN and CDR2 SVGIG (reference sequence). Trimming stripped 5 bases from V and 10 bases from J, with 23 bases between. CDR3 region: CAWVDEPDITRAFF. The CDR3, as DNA: TGTGCCTGGGTCGATGAACCGGACATTACGAGAGCTTTCTTT.

The CDR3 sequence is CASSPRLVFTGELFF. The CDR3 nucleotides read TGTGCCAGCAGCCCCCGACTAGTTTTCACCGGGGAGCTGTTTTTT. The chain joins TRBV9 to TRBJ2-2; perhaps TRBD2 as D (6 bases). The V gene lost 4 bases and the J gene lost 4 bases, with 14 bases spanning the gap. There are 15 residues in the CDR3. CDR1 and CDR2 from the germline V gene are SGDLS and YYNGEE. The full variable domain, completed using reference TRBV9 and TRBJ2-2, is DSGVTQTPKHLITATGQRVTLRCSPRSGDLSVYWYQQSLDQGLQFLIQYYNGEERAKGNILERFSAQQFPDLHSELNLSSLELGDSALYFCASSPRLVFTGELFFGEGSRLTVL.

This chain joins TRBV11-2 and TRBJ2-6, with 7 bases lining up with TRBD2. The CDR3 totals 18 residues. Germline assignment: CDR1 SGHAT and CDR2 FQNNGV. The V gene end was trimmed by 2 bases and the J gene end by 3 bases; junction bases not matched to a gene: 10. CDR3 loop: CASSLRAGASVGANVLTF. In nucleotides, the CDR3 is TGTGCCAGCAGCTTACGGGCGGGAGCCTCGGTTGGGGCCAACGTCCTGACTTTC.

The chain uses TRBV11-2 and TRBJ2-5; tentatively, D is TRBD2 (6 bases). The DNA end favors TRBJ2-7, so the J call may be wrong. The length of the CDR3 is 15 residues. Germline V CDR1 and CDR2: SGHAT, FQNNGV. For the CDR3, the DNA is TGTGCCAGCAGCTTAGTCGGGACTGCTGCCTACGAGCAGTACTTC. This gives the protein CASSLVGTAAYEQYF.

This rearrangement joins TRBV6-4 to TRBJ2-3; the match to TRBD1 covers 8 bases. The CDR3 is made up of 15 amino acids. With V trimmed by 3 bases and J by 6 bases, 8 bases remained unmatched. Germline-derived CDR1 and CDR2 are MRHNA and SNTAGT. The CDR3 sequence is CASSEAGGAADTQYF. In nucleotides, the CDR3 is TGTGCCAGCAGTGAGGCAGGGGGCGCCGCCGATACGCAGTATTTT.

The gene calls are TRBV5-4 and TRBJ1-2, with unresolved D. With 4 bases removed from V and 0 bases from J, the gap between germline ends came to 13 bases. This CDR3 has 15 residues. Germline V gene data show CDR1 as SGHNT and CDR2 as YYREEE (reference sequence). CDR3 region: CASSHTTRPNYGYTF. DNA for the CDR3: TGTGCCAGCAGCCACACGACAAGACCTAACTATGGCTACACCTTC.

The V and J genes are TRBV10-3 and TRBJ1-1; D gene uncertain. The CDR3 totals 14 residues. CDR1 is ENHRY and CDR2 is SYGVKD in the germline V gene. The ends were cut back, 6 bases at V and 1 base at J, with 12 bases in the middle. CDR3 region: CAIRAAASNTEAFF. The CDR3 DNA reads TGTGCCATCAGGGCGGCTGCCTCGAACACTGAAGCTTTCTTT.

The chain carries TRBV2 and TRBJ1-4, with D maybe TRBD1 (6 bases). Germline-derived CDR1 and CDR2 are SNHLY and FYNNEI. This CDR3 spans 17 amino acids. The V gene lost 6 bases and the J gene lost 4 bases, with 21 bases spanning the gap. The CDR3 bases are TGTGCCAGCAGCCCCGTTATTAGGACAGCGAGTAATGAAAAACTGTTTTTT. It encodes CASSPVIRTASNEKLFF. Together with reference TRBV2 and TRBJ1-4, the CDR3 gives the full variable domain: EPEVTQTPSHQVTQMGQEVILRCVPISNHLYFYWYRQILGQKVEFLVSFYNNEISEKSEIFDDQFSVERPDGSNFTLKIRSTKLEDSAMYFCASSPVIRTASNEKLFFGSGTQLSVL.

This chain links TRBV7-2 with TRBJ1-5; TRBD1 aligns across 9 bases. Germline CDR1 and CDR2: SGHTA and FQGNSA. CDR3 length equals 16 residues. J gave up 0 bases and V 6 bases, and 6 bases lay outside the gene matches. CDR3 sequence (DNA): TGTGCCAGCAGTCAGACAGGGGGTCTTAGCAATCAGCCCCAGCATTTT. Its protein product is CASSQTGGLSNQPQHF.

V is TRBV27 and J is TRBJ1-4; TRBD1 might be the D (6 bases). This CDR3 spans 16 amino acids. V shed 4 bases and J shed 8 bases, with 20 bases lying between them. Germline lookup yields CDR1 MNHEY and CDR2 SMNVEV (reference sequence). The CDR3 here is CASSSRFTGREEKLFF. The CDR3 coding sequence is TGTGCCAGCAGTTCCCGATTTACAGGGAGGGAGGAAAAACTGTTTTTT. The full variable domain, rest sourced from reference TRBV27 and TRBJ1-4, is EAQVTQNPRYLITVTGKKLTVTCSQNMNHEYMSWYRQDPGLGLRQIYYSMNVEVTDKGDVPEGYKVSRKEKRNFPLILESPSPNQTSLYFCASSSRFTGREEKLFFGSGTQLSVL.

The V call is TRBV27, the J call TRBJ2-1, with 11 nucleotides matching TRBD1. The CDR3 covers 16 residues. Germline V lookup: CDR1 MNHEY, CDR2 SMNVEV (reference sequence). V shed 4 bases and J 4 bases; nucleotides not matched to a gene: 6. The CDR3 reads CASSSGQGAVYNEQFF. The CDR3 DNA follows: TGTGCCAGCAGTTCCGGACAGGGGGCCGTTTACAATGAGCAGTTCTTC.

In its sample, this clone was seen once. This chain joins TRBV7-3 and TRBJ2-5, with D possibly being TRBD1 (6 bases). Germline values: CDR1 SGHTA, CDR2 FQGTGA. The V end was cut by 6 bases, the J end by 3 bases, with 20 bases between. This CDR3 has 16 residues. CDR3 residues: CASSSGPGTPEETQYF. DNA for the CDR3: TGTGCCAGCAGTTCGGGCCCCGGGACACCTGAAGAGACCCAGTACTTC.

In its sample, this clone ranks as medium-sized (0.01 to 0.1%). V gene TRBV10-3 combines with J gene TRBJ1-1, with 7 nucleotides matching TRBD1. CDR3 length: 13 amino acids. The J segment lost 7 bases and the V segment lost 4 bases, leaving 6 bases of the junction unmatched. Germline-derived CDR1 and CDR2 are ENHRY and SYGVKD. The CDR3 spells CAISAQGTDEAFF. Here the CDR3 DNA reads TGTGCCATCAGTGCCCAGGGGACAGATGAAGCTTTCTTT.

The J gene is TRBJ1-5, the V gene TRBV27; unclear D gene. The V gene lost 6 bases and the J gene lost 7 bases, with 13 bases spanning the gap. This CDR3 spans 13 amino acids. CDR1 is MNHEY and CDR2 is SMNVEV in the germline V gene (reference sequence). The CDR3 coding sequence is TGTGCCAGCAGCCGTGGAGGTCAGCAGCCCCAGCATTTT. Its translation: CASSRGGQQPQHF.

The V call is TRBV27, the J call TRBJ2-3; TRBD2 matches 7 bases. Germline lookup yields CDR1 MNHEY and CDR2 SMNVEV (reference sequence). This CDR3 is 16 amino acids long. Germline trimming cut 6 bases from V and 0 bases from J; bases unmatched to any gene: 9. The CDR3 loop reads CASRPRREGSTDTQYF. The CDR3 nucleotides read TGTGCCAGCAGACCAAGGAGGGAGGGGAGCACAGATACGCAGTATTTT.